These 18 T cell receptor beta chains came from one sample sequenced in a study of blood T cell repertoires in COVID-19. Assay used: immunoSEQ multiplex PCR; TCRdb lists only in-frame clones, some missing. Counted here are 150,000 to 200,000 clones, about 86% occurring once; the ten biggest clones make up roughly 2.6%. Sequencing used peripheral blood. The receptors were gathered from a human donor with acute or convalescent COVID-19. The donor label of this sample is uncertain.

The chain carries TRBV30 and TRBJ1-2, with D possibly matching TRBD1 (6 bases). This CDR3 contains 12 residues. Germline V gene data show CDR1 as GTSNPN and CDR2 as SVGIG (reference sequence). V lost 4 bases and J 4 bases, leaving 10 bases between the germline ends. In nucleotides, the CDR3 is TGTGCCTGGATGAGGGGGGGCTATGGCTACACCTTC. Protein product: CAWMRGGYGYTF. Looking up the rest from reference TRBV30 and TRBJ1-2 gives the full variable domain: SQTIHQWPATLVQPVGSPLSLECTVEGTSNPNLYWYRQAAGRGLQLLFYSVGIGQISSEVPQNLSASRPQDRQFILSSKKLLLSDSGFYLCAWMRGGYGYTFGSGTRLTVV.

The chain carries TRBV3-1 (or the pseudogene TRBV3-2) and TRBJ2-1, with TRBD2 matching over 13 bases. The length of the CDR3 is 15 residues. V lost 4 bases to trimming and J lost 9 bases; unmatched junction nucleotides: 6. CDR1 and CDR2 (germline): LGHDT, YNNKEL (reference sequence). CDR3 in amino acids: CASSPGLAGVFEQFF. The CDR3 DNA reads TGTGCCAGCAGCCCTGGACTAGCGGGAGTCTTTGAGCAGTTCTTC.

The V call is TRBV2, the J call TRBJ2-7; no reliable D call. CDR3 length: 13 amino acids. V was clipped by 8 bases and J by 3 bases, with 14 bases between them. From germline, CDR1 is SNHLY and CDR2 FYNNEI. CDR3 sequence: CASCDLTGYEQYF. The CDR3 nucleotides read TGTGCCAGCTGCGACCTTACGGGCTACGAGCAGTACTTC.

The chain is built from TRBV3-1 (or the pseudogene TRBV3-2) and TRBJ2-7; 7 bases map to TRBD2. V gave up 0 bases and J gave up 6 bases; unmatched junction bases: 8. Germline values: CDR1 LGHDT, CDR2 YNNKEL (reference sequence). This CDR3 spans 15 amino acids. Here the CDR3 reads CASSQELTTSREQYF. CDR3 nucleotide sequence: TGTGCCAGCAGCCAAGAACTTACGACTAGCCGCGAGCAGTACTTC.

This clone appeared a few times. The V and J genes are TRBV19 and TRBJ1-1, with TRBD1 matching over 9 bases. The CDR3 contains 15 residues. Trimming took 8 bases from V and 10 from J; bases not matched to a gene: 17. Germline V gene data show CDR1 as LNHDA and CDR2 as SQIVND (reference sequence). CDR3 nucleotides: TGTGCCAGTTTATTCCGGGACAGGGCTTCTTTCGGAGCTTTCTTT. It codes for CASLFRDRASFGAFF.

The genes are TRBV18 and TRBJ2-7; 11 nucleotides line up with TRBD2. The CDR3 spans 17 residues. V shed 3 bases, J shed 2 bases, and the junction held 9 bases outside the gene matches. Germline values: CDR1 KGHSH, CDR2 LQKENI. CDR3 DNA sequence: TGTGCCAGCTCACCCGGGACTAGCGGCTTTTTTCCCTACGAGCAGTACTTC. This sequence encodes CASSPGTSGFFPYEQYF.

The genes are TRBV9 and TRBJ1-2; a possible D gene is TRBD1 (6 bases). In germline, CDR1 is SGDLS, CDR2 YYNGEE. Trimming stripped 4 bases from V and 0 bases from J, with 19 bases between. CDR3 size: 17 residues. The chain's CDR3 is CASSPGVGHLSNYGYTF. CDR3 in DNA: TGTGCCAGCAGCCCCGGGGTGGGACACCTCTCTAACTATGGCTACACCTTC.

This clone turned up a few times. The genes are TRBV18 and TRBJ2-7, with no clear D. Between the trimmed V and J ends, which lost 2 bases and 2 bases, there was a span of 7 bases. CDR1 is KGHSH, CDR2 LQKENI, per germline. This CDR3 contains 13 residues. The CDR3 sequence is CASSPTPAYEQYF. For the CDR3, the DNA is TGTGCCAGCTCACCAACACCAGCCTACGAGCAGTACTTC.

The CDR3 region is CASSPSPTDTQYF. Here the CDR3 DNA reads TGTGCCAGCAGCCCTAGTCCCACAGATACGCAGTATTTT. The J gene is TRBJ2-3, the V gene TRBV7-2; D is uncertain. This CDR3 is 13 amino acids long. Germline lookup yields CDR1 SGHTA and CDR2 FQGNSA. Trimming removed 5 bases at V and 2 bases at J, with 8 bases between.

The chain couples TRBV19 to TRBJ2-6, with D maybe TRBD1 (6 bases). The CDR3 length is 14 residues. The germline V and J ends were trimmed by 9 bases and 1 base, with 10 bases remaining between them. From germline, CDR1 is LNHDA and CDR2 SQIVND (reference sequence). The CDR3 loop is CASSTGSGANVLTF. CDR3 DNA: TGTGCCAGCTCAACAGGGTCTGGGGCCAACGTCCTGACTTTC.

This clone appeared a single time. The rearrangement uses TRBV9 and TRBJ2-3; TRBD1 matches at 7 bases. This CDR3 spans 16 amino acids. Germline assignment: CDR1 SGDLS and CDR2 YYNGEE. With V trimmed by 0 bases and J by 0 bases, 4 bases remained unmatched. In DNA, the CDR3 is TGTGCCAGCAGCGTAGGTACAGGGGCTAGCACAGATACGCAGTATTTT. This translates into CASSVGTGASTDTQYF.

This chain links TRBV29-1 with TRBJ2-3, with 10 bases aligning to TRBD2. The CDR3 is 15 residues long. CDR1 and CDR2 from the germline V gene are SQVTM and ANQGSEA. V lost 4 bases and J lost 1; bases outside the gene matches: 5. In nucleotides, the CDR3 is TGCAGCGTTGGAGGGCTAGCGGGGGGCACAGATACGCAGTATTTT. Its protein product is CSVGGLAGGTDTQYF.

This chain's CDR3 is CASSRGTGEDQPQHF. The CDR3 nucleotides read TGTGCCAGCAGCAGGGGGACAGGGGAGGATCAGCCCCAGCATTTT. The chain is built from TRBV21-1 and TRBJ1-5; the D call in the table, TRBD1, was not verified against the DNA. TRBV21-1 represents a pseudogene. The CDR3 loop spans 15 amino acids.

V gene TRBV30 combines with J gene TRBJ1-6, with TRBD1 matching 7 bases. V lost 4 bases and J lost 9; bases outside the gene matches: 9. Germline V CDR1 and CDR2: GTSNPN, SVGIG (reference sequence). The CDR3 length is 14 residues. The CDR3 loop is CAWNYGQALSPLHF. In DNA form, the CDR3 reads TGTGCCTGGAACTATGGACAGGCGCTTTCACCCCTCCACTTT.

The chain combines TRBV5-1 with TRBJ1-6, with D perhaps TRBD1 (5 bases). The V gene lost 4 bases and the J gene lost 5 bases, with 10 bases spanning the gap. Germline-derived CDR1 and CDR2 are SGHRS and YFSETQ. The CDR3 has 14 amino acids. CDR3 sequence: CASSVDIHNSPLHF. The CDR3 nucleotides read TGCGCCAGCAGCGTGGACATCCATAATTCACCCCTCCACTTT.

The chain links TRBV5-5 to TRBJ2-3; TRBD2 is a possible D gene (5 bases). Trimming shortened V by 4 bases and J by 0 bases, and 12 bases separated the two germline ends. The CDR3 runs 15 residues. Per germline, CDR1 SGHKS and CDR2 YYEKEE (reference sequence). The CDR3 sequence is CASSHVWESTDTQYF. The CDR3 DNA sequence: TGTGCCAGCAGCCATGTATGGGAGAGCACAGATACGCAGTATTTT.

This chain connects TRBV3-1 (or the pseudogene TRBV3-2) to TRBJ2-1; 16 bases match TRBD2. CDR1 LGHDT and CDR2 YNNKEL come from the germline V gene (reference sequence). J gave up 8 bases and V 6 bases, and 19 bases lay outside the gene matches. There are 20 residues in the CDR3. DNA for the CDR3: TGTGCCAGCAGTCTAACCGGGACTAGCGGGGGGGTCGCGGGGTCGGATGAGCAGTTCTTC. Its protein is CASSLTGTSGGVAGSDEQFF.

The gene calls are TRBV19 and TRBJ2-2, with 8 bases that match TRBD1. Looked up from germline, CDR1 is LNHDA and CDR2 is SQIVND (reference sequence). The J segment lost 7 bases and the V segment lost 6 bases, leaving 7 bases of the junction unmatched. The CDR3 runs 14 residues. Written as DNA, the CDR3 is TGTGCCAGTAGCTCAGGGGGCGCACACGGGGAGCTGTTTTTT. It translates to CASSSGGAHGELFF.